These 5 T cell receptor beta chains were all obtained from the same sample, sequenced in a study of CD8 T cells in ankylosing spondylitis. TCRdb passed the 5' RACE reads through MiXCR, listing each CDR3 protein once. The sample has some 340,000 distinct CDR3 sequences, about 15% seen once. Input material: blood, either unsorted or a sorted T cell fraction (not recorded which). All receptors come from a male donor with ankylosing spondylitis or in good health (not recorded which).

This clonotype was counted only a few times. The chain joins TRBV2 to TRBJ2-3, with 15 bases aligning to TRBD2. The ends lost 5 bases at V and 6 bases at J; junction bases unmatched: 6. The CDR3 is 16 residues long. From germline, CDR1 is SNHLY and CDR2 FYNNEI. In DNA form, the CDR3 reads TGTGCCAGCAGTCAAGGACTAGCGGGAGGGGAGGATACGCAGTATTTT. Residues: CASSQGLAGGEDTQYF. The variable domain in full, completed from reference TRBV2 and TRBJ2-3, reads EPEVTQTPSHQVTQMGQEVILRCVPISNHLYFYWYRQILGQKVEFLVSFYNNEISEKSEIFDDQFSVERPDGSNFTLKIRSTKLEDSAMYFCASSQGLAGGEDTQYFGPGTRLTVL.

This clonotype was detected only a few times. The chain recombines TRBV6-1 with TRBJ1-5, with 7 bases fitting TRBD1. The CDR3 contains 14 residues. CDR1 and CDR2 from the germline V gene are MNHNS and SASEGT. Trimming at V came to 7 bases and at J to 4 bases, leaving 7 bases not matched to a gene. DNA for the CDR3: TGTGCCAGCACCTACGGACAGGAAAATCAGCCCCAGCATTTT. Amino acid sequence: CASTYGQENQPQHF.

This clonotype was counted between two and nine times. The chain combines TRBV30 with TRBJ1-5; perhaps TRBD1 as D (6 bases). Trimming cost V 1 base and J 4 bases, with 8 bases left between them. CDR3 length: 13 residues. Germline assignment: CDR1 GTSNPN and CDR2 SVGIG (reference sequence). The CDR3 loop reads CAWSAQGNQPQHF. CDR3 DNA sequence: TGTGCCTGGAGTGCACAGGGTAATCAGCCCCAGCATTTT.

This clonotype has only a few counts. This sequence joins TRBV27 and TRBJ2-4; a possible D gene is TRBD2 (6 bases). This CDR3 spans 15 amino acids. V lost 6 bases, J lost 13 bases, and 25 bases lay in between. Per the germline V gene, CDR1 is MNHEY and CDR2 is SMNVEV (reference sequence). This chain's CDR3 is CASSRGSRDSDNQYF. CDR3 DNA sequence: TGTGCCAGCAGCAGAGGGAGTCGGGACTCCGACAACCAGTACTTC.

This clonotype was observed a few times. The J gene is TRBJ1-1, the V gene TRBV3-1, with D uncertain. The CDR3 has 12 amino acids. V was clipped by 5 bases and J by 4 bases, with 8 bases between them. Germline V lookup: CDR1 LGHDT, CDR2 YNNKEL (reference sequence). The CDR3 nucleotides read TGTGCCAGCAGCAAGAGCACCACTGAAGCTTTCTTT. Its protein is CASSKSTTEAFF. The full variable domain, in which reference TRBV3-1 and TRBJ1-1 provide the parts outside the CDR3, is DTAVSQTPKYLVTQMGNDKSIKCEQNLGHDTMYWYKQDSKKFLKIMFSYNNKELIINETVPNRFSPKSPDKAHLNLHINSLELGDSAVYFCASSKSTTEAFFGQGTRLTVV.